Listed below are T cell receptor beta chains from one sample, sequenced in a study of cytomegalovirus exposure and HLA in healthy donors. Sequencing was performed with immunoSEQ multiplex PCR; in TCRdb, only in-frame clones are kept and a portion is missing. The sample holds under 200,000 clones, around four fifths seen once. The source material was PBMCs. Receptors were obtained from a man aged 30-40 years in good health and CMV-seronegative. Both conserved end residues are part of each CDR3. Fields, in order: V gene, D gene, J gene, clone size, CDR3 DNA, CDR3 protein. The D gene is left open where the match is weak. Clone size appears in some rows only: once, few, many, or a class for an expanded clone.

TRBV4-1,TRBD1,TRBJ2-7,-,TGCGCCAGCAGCGAAGGGGGCAACTACGAGCAGTACTTC,CASSEGGNYEQYF
TRBV6-6,TRBD1,TRBJ2-1,-,TGTGCCAGCAGTCCCGGACAGGGAAGTGGCAATGAGCAGTTCTTC,CASSPGQGSGNEQFF
TRBV9,-,TRBJ2-3,once,TGTGCCAGCAGCCTTCGCACAGATACGCAGTATTTT,CASSLRTDTQYF
TRBV6-6,-,TRBJ2-3,-,TGTGCCAGCAGCCCCCTAGCAGACGGCACAGATACGCAGTATTTT,CASSPLADGTDTQYF
TRBV7-6,TRBD1,TRBJ1-1,-,TGTGCCAGCAGCGCACAGGGGAATAGGGGCACTGAAGCTTTCTTT,CASSAQGNRGTEAFF
TRBV28,-,TRBJ1-5,-,TGTGCCAGCAGTTTACATAAGGGGTCCAGGTTGGGTCAGCCCCAGCATTTT,CASSLHKGSRLGQPQHF
TRBV11-2,TRBD1,TRBJ1-2,-,TGTGCCAGCAGCCGTGGACAGGACGGCTACACCTTC,CASSRGQDGYTF
TRBV2,-,TRBJ2-7,-,TGTGCCAGCAGTGAGGCACAGGTGCTCTCCTACGAGCAGTACTTC,CASSEAQVLSYEQYF
TRBV19,-,TRBJ1-5,-,TGTGCCAGTAGCATCTCGGGCAATCAGCCCCAGCATTTT,CASSISGNQPQHF
TRBV30,-,TRBJ2-7,-,TGTGCCTGGGGACGGGATGTTGCCTACGAGCAGTACTTC,CAWGRDVAYEQYF
TRBV19,-,TRBJ2-7,-,TGTGCCAGTAGTCAAACAAGCTCCTACGAGCAGTACTTC,CASSQTSSYEQYF
TRBV7-2,-,TRBJ1-5,-,TGTGCCAGCAGCTTACAGGGTGGTCTGGATCAGCCCCAGCATTTT,CASSLQGGLDQPQHF
TRBV2,TRBD1,TRBJ2-3,-,TGTGCCAGTGTGACAGGGTATAGCACAGATACGCAGTATTTT,CASVTGYSTDTQYF
TRBV6-6,TRBD2,TRBJ2-5,-,TGTGCCAGCAGTCCCATACTAGCGGGGGAGGAGACCCAGTACTTC,CASSPILAGEETQYF
TRBV7-2,-,TRBJ1-1,-,TGTGCCAGCAGCCTGAAGTGGAGGACTGAAGCTTTCTTT,CASSLKWRTEAFF
TRBV5-1,TRBD1,TRBJ2-1,-,TGCGCCAGCAGCTTCATCGACAGGGTATCCTACAATGAGCAGTTCTTC,CASSFIDRVSYNEQFF
TRBV18,-,TRBJ2-3,-,TGTGCCAGCTCACCACGGTCAGGTAGCACAGATACGCAGTATTTT,CASSPRSGSTDTQYF
TRBV6-5,TRBD1,TRBJ2-5,-,TGTGCCAGCCGGAGACAGGGGGGACAAGAGACCCAGTACTTC,CASRRQGGQETQYF
TRBV5-6,TRBD1,TRBJ2-1,-,TGTGCCAGCAGCTGGGGACAGCCGAGCGATGAGCAGTTCTTC,CASSWGQPSDEQFF
TRBV9,TRBD2,TRBJ2-1,-,TGTGCCAGCAGCCCGGGGACTAGCGGGAGTCTGTATGAGCAGTTCTTC,CASSPGTSGSLYEQFF
TRBV28,-,TRBJ2-7,-,TGTGCCAGCACAGGGACTGCCTCCTACGAGCAGTACTTC,CASTGTASYEQYF
TRBV5-1,-,TRBJ2-2,-,TGCGCCTCAAGGGGCCTCCCTCCGAACACCGGGGAGCTGTTTTTT,CASRGLPPNTGELFF
TRBV5-6,-,TRBJ2-3,once,TGTGCCAGCAGCTGGCCCGCGGGTGGACGCACAGATACGCAGTATTTT,CASSWPAGGRTDTQYF
TRBV7-3,-,TRBJ2-5,-,TGTGCCAGCAGCTTAAGTGGCGAGACCCAGTACTTC,CASSLSGETQYF
TRBV19,TRBD1,TRBJ2-1,once,TGTGCCAGTAGCATTACAGGGGGCGGCTCCTACAATGAGCAGTTCTTC,CASSITGGGSYNEQFF
TRBV9,-,TRBJ2-7,-,TGTGCCAGCAGCCTCTCCGGGGCCTACGAGCAGTACTTC,CASSLSGAYEQYF
TRBV29-1,-,TRBJ2-5,-,TGCAGCTTTCGGGGCCAAGAGACCCAGTACTTC,CSFRGQETQYF
TRBV6-4,-,TRBJ2-3,-,TGTGCCAGCAGTGACGGGGGCGTTGGTTTCACAGATACGCAGTATTTT,CASSDGGVGFTDTQYF
TRBV11-3,TRBD1,TRBJ2-7,-,TGTGCCAGCAGCCCAGGGACAGGGTGGTCCTACGAGCAGTACTTC,CASSPGTGWSYEQYF
TRBV5-1,TRBD1,TRBJ1-3,few,TGCGCCAGCAGCAATCGGACAGGGGCTGGAAACACCATATATTTT,CASSNRTGAGNTIYF
TRBV11-1,-,TRBJ1-5,-,TGTGCCAGCAGGGACAGCGGGGATGGAAAATATAGCAATCAGCCCCAGCATTTT,CASRDSGDGKYSNQPQHF
TRBV6-5,-,TRBJ1-2,few,TGTGCCAGCAGTTACAACGGGGGAGGGCTCTATGGCTACACCTTC,CASSYNGGGLYGYTF
TRBV2,-,TRBJ1-1,-,TGTGCCAGCAGTGGACAGTTTAACACTGAAGCTTTCTTT,CASSGQFNTEAFF
TRBV7-3,TRBD1,TRBJ1-1,-,TGTGCCAGCAGCCCACTGGACAGGGCCCCAGAAGCTTTCTTT,CASSPLDRAPEAFF
TRBV27,-,TRBJ2-5,-,TGTGCCAGCAGTTTATCGCAGGGGATCGCGGGAGAGACCCAGTACTTC,CASSLSQGIAGETQYF
TRBV11-2,-,TRBJ2-7,-,TGTGCCAGCAGCTTAGCGGGAACAGTAACCTACGAGCAGTACTTC,CASSLAGTVTYEQYF
TRBV11-2,TRBD1,TRBJ1-4,-,TGTGCCAGCAGCTTAGACTTGGGACAGGGAAGAACTAATGAAAAACTGTTTTTT,CASSLDLGQGRTNEKLFF
TRBV28,-,TRBJ2-6,-,TGTGCCAGCAGTTTCAGGTTCCTCAAGGTTGGGGCCAACGTCCTGACTTTC,CASSFRFLKVGANVLTF
TRBV11-3,TRBD2,TRBJ2-3,-,TGTGCCAGCAGCTTAGGGCGACTAGCGGGGGGCCGCACAGATACGCAGTATTTT,CASSLGRLAGGRTDTQYF
TRBV7-2,TRBD1,TRBJ1-2,-,TGTGCCAGCAGCTCCGACAGGGCTAGGGGTGGCTACACCTTC,CASSSDRARGGYTF
TRBV19,TRBD2,TRBJ2-7,-,TGTGCCAGTAGATCGGGACTAGCGGGTCTCTACGAGCAGTACTTC,CASRSGLAGLYEQYF
TRBV7-9,TRBD1,TRBJ2-7,once,TGTGCCAGCAGCTCCGACAGGGGTTCCGAGCAGTACTTC,CASSSDRGSEQYF
TRBV5-1,-,TRBJ2-7,-,TGCGCCAGCAGCGGCCGGGACACTGCGGAAGAGCAGTACTTC,CASSGRDTAEEQYF
TRBV2,-,TRBJ1-1,-,TGTGCCAGCAGCGTAGAGGGCTCGGCTGAAGCTTTCTTT,CASSVEGSAEAFF
TRBV4-3,TRBD2,TRBJ2-1,-,TGCGCCAGCAGCCCCGGGGGGGGAACCCTTAATGAGCAGTTCTTC,CASSPGGGTLNEQFF
TRBV11-1,-,TRBJ2-3,-,TGTGCCAGCAGCTTCAGTACGGGAGTTAGCACAGATACGCAGTATTTT,CASSFSTGVSTDTQYF
TRBV14,TRBD2,TRBJ2-1,few,TGTGCCAGCAGTCCACTAGCGGGAACTTACAATGAGCAGTTCTTC,CASSPLAGTYNEQFF
TRBV7-2,-,TRBJ1-1,few,TGTGCCAGCAGCTTAAGTATTACGGGTTGGGCTGAAGCTTTCTTT,CASSLSITGWAEAFF
TRBV30,TRBD2,TRBJ2-7,once,TGTGCCTACCTAAAGGGAGGGAGCTCCTACGAGCAGTACTTC,CAYLKGGSSYEQYF
TRBV7-3,-,TRBJ2-2,-,TGTGCCAGCAGCCGGACTTTCACCGGGGAGCTGTTTTTT,CASSRTFTGELFF
TRBV10-3,TRBD1,TRBJ2-5,-,TGTGCCATCGGACAGGCGGGTCGACAAGAGACCCAGTACTTC,CAIGQAGRQETQYF
TRBV5-1,-,TRBJ1-2,-,TGCGCCAGCAGCTTGGCAGGGGAAGGCTACACCTTC,CASSLAGEGYTF